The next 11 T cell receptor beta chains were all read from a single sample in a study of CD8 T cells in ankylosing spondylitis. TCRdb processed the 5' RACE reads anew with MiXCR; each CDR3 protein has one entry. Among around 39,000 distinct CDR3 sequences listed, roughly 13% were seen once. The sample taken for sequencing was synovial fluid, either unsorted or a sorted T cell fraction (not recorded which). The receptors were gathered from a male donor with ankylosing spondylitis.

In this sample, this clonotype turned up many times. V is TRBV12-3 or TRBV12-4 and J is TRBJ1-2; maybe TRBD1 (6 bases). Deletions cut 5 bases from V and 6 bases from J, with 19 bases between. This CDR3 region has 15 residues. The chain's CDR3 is CASSPKRTEGDGYTF. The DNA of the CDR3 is TGTGCCAGCAGTCCCAAGCGGACAGAAGGAGATGGCTACACCTTC.

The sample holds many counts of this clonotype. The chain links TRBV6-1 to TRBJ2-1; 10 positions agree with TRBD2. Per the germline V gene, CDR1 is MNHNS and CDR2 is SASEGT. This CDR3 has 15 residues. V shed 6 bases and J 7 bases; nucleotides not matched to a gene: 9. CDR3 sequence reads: CASSDSTSGANEQFF. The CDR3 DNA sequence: TGTGCCAGCAGCGACAGTACTAGCGGGGCAAATGAGCAGTTCTTC.

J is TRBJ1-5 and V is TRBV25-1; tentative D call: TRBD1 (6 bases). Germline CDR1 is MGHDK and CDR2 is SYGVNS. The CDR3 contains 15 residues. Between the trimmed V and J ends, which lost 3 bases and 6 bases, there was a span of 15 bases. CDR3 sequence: CASSEGAGESQPQHF. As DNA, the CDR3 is TGTGCCAGCAGTGAGGGGGCAGGGGAATCTCAGCCCCAGCATTTT.

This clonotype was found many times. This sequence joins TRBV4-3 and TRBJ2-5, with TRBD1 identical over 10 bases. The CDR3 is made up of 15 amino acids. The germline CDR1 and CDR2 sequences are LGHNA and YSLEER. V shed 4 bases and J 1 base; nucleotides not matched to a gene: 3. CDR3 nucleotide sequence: TGCGCCAGCAGCCCCTGGACAGGGGGCCAAGAGACCCAGTACTTC. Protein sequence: CASSPWTGGQETQYF.

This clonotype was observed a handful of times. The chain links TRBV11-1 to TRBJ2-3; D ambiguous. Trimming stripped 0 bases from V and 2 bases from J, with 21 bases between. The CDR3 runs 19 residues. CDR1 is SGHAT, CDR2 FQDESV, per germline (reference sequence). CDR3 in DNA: TGTGCCAGCAGCTTAGCGTATGGCCCTGTTGCGGTTCTCACAGATACGCAGTATTTT. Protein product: CASSLAYGPVAVLTDTQYF.

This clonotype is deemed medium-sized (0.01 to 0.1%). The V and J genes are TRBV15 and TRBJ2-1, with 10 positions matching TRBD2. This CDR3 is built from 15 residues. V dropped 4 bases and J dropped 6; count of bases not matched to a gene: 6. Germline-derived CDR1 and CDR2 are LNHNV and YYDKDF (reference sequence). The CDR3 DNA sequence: TGTGCCACCAGCACCAGGACTAGCGGTCTCAATGAGCAGTTCTTC. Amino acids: CATSTRTSGLNEQFF.

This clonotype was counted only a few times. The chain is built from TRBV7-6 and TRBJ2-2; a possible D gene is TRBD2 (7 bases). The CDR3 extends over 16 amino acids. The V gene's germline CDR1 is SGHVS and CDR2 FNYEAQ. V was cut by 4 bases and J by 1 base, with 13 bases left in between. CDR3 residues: CASSSSGTLNTGELFF. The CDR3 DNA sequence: TGTGCCAGCAGCTCCAGCGGGACACTGAACACCGGGGAGCTGTTTTTT.

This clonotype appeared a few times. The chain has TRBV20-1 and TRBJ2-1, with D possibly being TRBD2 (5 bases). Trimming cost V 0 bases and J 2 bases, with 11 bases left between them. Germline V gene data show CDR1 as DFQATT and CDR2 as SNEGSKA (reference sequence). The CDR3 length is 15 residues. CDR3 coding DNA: TGCAGTGCTAGAGATTGGGCGGGCCCCTACAATGAGCAGTTCTTC. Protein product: CSARDWAGPYNEQFF.

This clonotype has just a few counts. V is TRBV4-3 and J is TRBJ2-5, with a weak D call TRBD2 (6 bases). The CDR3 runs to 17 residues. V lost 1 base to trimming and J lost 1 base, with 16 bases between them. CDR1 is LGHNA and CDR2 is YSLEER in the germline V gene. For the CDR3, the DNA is TGCGCCAGCAGCCAAGGACCCGGAGGGGCCCTCCAAGAGACCCAGTACTTC. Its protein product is CASSQGPGGALQETQYF.

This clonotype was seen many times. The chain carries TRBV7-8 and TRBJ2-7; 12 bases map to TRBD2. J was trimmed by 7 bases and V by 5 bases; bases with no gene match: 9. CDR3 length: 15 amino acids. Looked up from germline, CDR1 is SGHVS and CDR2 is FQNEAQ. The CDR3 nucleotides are TGTGCCAGCAGCCCCCTAGCGGGAGGGCCGGGAGAGCAGTACTTC. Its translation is CASSPLAGGPGEQYF.

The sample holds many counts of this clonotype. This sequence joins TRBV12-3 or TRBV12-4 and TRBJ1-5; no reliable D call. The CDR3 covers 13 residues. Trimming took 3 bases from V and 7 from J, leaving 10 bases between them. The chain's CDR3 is CASSLAGKQPQHF. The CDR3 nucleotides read TGTGCCAGCAGTTTGGCGGGAAAGCAGCCCCAGCATTTT.